This T cell receptor (beta chain) originates from a study of T cells expressing NK-cell markers. Study details: Sorted T-cell subsets CD3+CD56+NKG2C+, CD3+CD56+NKG2C- and CD3+CD56-NKG2C+ were TCR beta-sequenced. General study findings and limits: A range of about 1.0-7.0% of CD8+ T cells consisted of dominant NKG2C+ clonotypes in 6 or 7 donors.

To note about this clonotype: Its target is unknown.

5'RACE template switching with UMIs generated TCR beta cDNA. TCRdb derives one entry per CDR3 protein from the 5' RACE reads, leaving out DNA. This repertoire includes about 460,000 distinct CDR3 sequences. Germline V gene sequence: CDR1 SGHRS, CDR2 YFSETQ. The CDR3 contains 16 residues. The specimen was blood T cells: a sorted CD56 or NKG2C T cell subset, CD4+ or CD8+ T cells, or bulk PBMC T cells (not recorded which). The source is a woman aged 45-59 years in good health. The chain is built from TRBV5-1 and TRBJ1-1; TCRdb's assignment of TRBD1 cannot be checked, as there is no DNA. The chain's CDR3 is CASSWGQGAVYTEAFF.